This entry lists 21 T cell receptor beta chains sequenced from one sample in a study of blood T cell repertoires in COVID-19. Sequencing was performed with immunoSEQ multiplex PCR; in TCRdb, only in-frame clones are kept and a portion is missing. The sample has 450,000 or so clones, 90% seen once. Specimen: PBMCs or T cells enriched from blood (not recorded which). Receptors were obtained from a man aged 18 to 30 who had recovered from COVID-19.

The chain employs TRBV29-1 and TRBJ1-2; 8 bases are a match to TRBD1. Germline V lookup: CDR1 SQVTM, CDR2 ANQGSEA. Germline trimming cut 4 bases from V and 8 bases from J; bases unmatched to any gene: 9. The CDR3 length is 13 residues. The chain's CDR3 is CSVVGRGRRGYTF. For the CDR3, the DNA is TGCAGCGTTGTGGGCAGGGGGCGCCGGGGCTACACCTTC. The entire variable domain, with the rest obtained from reference TRBV29-1 and TRBJ1-2, is as follows: SAVISQKPSRDICQRGTSLTIQCQVDSQVTMMFWYRQQPGQSLTLIATANQGSEATYESGFVIDKFPISRPNLTFSTLTVSNMSPEDSSIYLCSVVGRGRRGYTFGSGTRLTVV.

V gene TRBV11-2 combines with J gene TRBJ2-5; D might be TRBD1 (6 bases). Per the germline V gene, CDR1 is SGHAT and CDR2 is FQNNGV. CDR3 length: 13 amino acids. Trimming pared 4 bases from V and 5 bases from J, leaving 11 bases between. The CDR3 nucleotides are TGTGCCAGCAGCTCCCAGGGGCCTGAGACCCAGTACTTC. This encodes CASSSQGPETQYF.

V is TRBV29-1 and J is TRBJ1-1; D remains unclear. The CDR3 has 13 amino acids. Germline V lookup: CDR1 SQVTM, CDR2 ANQGSEA. CDR3: CTDMTSGNTEAFF. The CDR3 coding sequence is TGCACCGACATGACGTCAGGGAACACTGAAGCTTTCTTT.

The V call is TRBV3-1 (or the pseudogene TRBV3-2), the J call TRBJ1-5, with 9 bases identical to TRBD1. Losses at the gene ends were 1 base for V and 6 bases for J; bases not matched to a gene: 4. CDR3 size: 15 residues. Germline lookup yields CDR1 LGHDT and CDR2 YNNKEL (reference sequence). In DNA form, the CDR3 reads TGTGCCAGCAGCCAAGGGACAGGGGCGGTTCAGCCCCAGCATTTT. It encodes CASSQGTGAVQPQHF.

This clone was seen a few times. The genes are TRBV6-2 or TRBV6-3 and TRBJ1-4; D might be TRBD1 (6 bases). Trimming removed 5 bases from V and 4 bases from J, with 20 bases in between. The CDR3 is 17 residues long. In germline, CDR1 is MNHEY, CDR2 SVGEGT. The CDR3 sequence is CASSPAKTGFDNEKLFF. The CDR3, as DNA: TGTGCCAGCAGTCCGGCCAAAACAGGGTTCGATAATGAAAAACTGTTTTTT.

CDR3 region: CASFKQGVPDTQYF. CDR3 DNA sequence: TGTGCCAGTTTTAAACAGGGGGTCCCAGATACGCAGTATTTT. The gene calls are TRBV5-4 and TRBJ2-3; 8 bases agree with TRBD1. V was clipped by 8 bases and J by 4 bases; unmatched bases: 9. CDR3 size: 14 residues. Germline values: CDR1 SGHNT, CDR2 YYREEE (reference sequence).

This clone has a count of ten or more. This chain links TRBV5-1 with TRBJ2-5; 9 bases line up with TRBD2. In germline, CDR1 is SGHRS, CDR2 YFSETQ. The CDR3 contains 18 residues. The J segment lost 5 bases and the V segment lost 4 bases, leaving 18 bases of the junction unmatched. This chain's CDR3 is CASSPRLAGRLAEETQYF. The CDR3 DNA follows: TGCGCCAGCAGCCCCCGGCTAGCGGGAAGGCTGGCTGAGGAGACCCAGTACTTC.

The V call is TRBV5-4, the J call TRBJ1-5; D ambiguous. CDR3 length: 14 residues. V gave up 3 bases and J gave up 5 bases, with 12 bases separating them. The V gene's germline CDR1 is SGHNT and CDR2 YYREEE (reference sequence). CDR3 protein: CASSSAGEDQPQHF. The CDR3 DNA reads TGTGCCAGCAGCTCTGCCGGGGAGGATCAGCCCCAGCATTTT.

V is TRBV19 and J is TRBJ2-3, with 9 bases identical to TRBD2. The CDR3 covers 15 residues. The V and J ends lost 3 bases and 3 bases, in that order; junction bases with no gene match: 4. Per the germline V gene, CDR1 is LNHDA and CDR2 is SQIVND (reference sequence). CDR3: CASSIAAGGTDTQYF. CDR3 DNA sequence: TGTGCCAGTAGTATCGCAGCGGGAGGAACAGATACGCAGTATTTT.

The rearrangement uses TRBV7-8 and TRBJ2-1, with D unresolved. V lost 2 bases, J lost 5 bases, and 7 bases lay in between. The CDR3 length is 13 residues. Germline assignment: CDR1 SGHVS and CDR2 FQNEAQ. The CDR3: CASSLQSHNEQFF. DNA for the CDR3: TGTGCCAGCAGCTTACAGTCACACAATGAGCAGTTCTTC.

J is TRBJ1-5 and V is TRBV19, with D perhaps matching TRBD1 (6 bases). Germline-derived CDR1 and CDR2 are LNHDA and SQIVND (reference sequence). V lost 5 bases and J 3 bases, leaving 11 bases between the germline ends. CDR3 size: 14 residues. The CDR3 spells CASSLQGNNQPQHF. CDR3 DNA: TGTGCCAGTAGTCTGCAGGGGAACAATCAGCCCCAGCATTTT. Full variable domain (outside the CDR3, taken from reference TRBV19 and TRBJ1-5): DGGITQSPKYLFRKEGQNVTLSCEQNLNHDAMYWYRQDPGQGLRLIYYSQIVNDFQKGDIAEGYSVSREKKESFPLTVTSAQKNPTAFYLCASSLQGNNQPQHFGDGTRLSIL.

The CDR3 loop reads CATSEHRVGLAASYNEQFF. CDR3 nucleotides: TGTGCCACCAGTGAGCACCGGGTCGGCCTAGCGGCCTCCTACAATGAGCAGTTCTTC. The genes are TRBV24-1 and TRBJ2-1, with 7 positions matching TRBD2. J gave up 0 bases and V 4 bases, and 14 bases lay outside the gene matches. This CDR3 is built from 19 residues. CDR1 is KGHDR and CDR2 is SFDVKD in the germline V gene.

This clone was picked up one time. For the CDR3, the DNA is TGTGCCAGCAGCTTGACAGGGAGTTACACTGAAGCTTTCTTT. Translated: CASSLTGSYTEAFF. The chain employs TRBV7-2 and TRBJ1-1; 7 positions match TRBD1. Germline CDR1 reads SGHTA; CDR2 reads FQGNSA. The CDR3 is 14 residues long. The ends lost 3 bases at V and 3 bases at J; junction bases unmatched: 4.

In its sample, this clone was seen once. The chain combines TRBV11-2 with TRBJ1-1; D gene ambiguous. This CDR3 is built from 13 residues. Trimming stripped 0 bases from V and 10 bases from J, with 12 bases between. Germline values: CDR1 SGHAT, CDR2 FQNNGV. The CDR3 DNA reads as TGTGCCAGCAGCTTAGATCCAGGAGGAGGAGCTTTCTTT. Its protein is CASSLDPGGGAFF.

This clone was recorded only once. The chain employs TRBV15 and TRBJ2-1; the D is unclear. V was clipped by 0 bases and J by 2 bases, with 14 bases between them. Germline V gene sequence: CDR1 LNHNV, CDR2 YYDKDF (reference sequence). This CDR3 has 17 residues. This chain's CDR3 is CATSRDYDLETYNEQFF. The DNA of the CDR3 is TGTGCCACCAGCAGAGATTATGACCTGGAGACCTACAATGAGCAGTTCTTC.

This chain uses TRBV7-6 with TRBJ1-1; 7 nucleotides match TRBD1. This CDR3 is built from 18 residues. Germline loops: CDR1 SGHVS, CDR2 FNYEAQ. Germline trimming cut 2 bases from V and 1 base from J; bases unmatched to any gene: 13. The chain's CDR3 is CASSLKSRANRGNTEAFF. DNA of the CDR3: TGTGCCAGCAGCTTAAAGAGCCGGGCGAACAGGGGGAACACTGAAGCTTTCTTT.

The chain uses TRBV2 and TRBJ1-4; D is perhaps TRBD1 (6 bases). The CDR3 is 14 residues long. Per germline, CDR1 SNHLY and CDR2 FYNNEI. The V end was cut by 2 bases, the J end by 5 bases, with 9 bases between. The CDR3 loop reads CASSEHGGNEKLFF. The CDR3 DNA sequence: TGTGCCAGCAGTGAACATGGGGGCAATGAAAAACTGTTTTTT.

CDR3 DNA: TGTGCCACCAGCACCCCTCTTAAGGGGGCTGGCTACACCTTC. Amino acid sequence: CATSTPLKGAGYTF. V is TRBV15 and J is TRBJ1-2, with 7 bases identical to TRBD1. V was pared by 4 bases and J by 7 bases, with 9 bases of the junction left unmatched. The CDR3 spans 14 residues. Germline CDR1 and CDR2: LNHNV and YYDKDF (reference sequence).

The rearrangement links TRBV5-4 to TRBJ1-5, with a possible D match to TRBD1 (5 bases). Germline V CDR1 and CDR2: SGHNT, YYREEE (reference sequence). V shed 0 bases and J shed 0 bases, with 7 bases lying between them. The CDR3 spans 15 residues. CDR3 protein: CASSLGGHSNQPQHF. CDR3 nucleotides: TGTGCCAGCAGCTTGGGGGGCCATAGCAATCAGCCCCAGCATTTT.

V usage is TRBV6-5 and J usage is TRBJ2-1; a weak D match, TRBD2 (6 bases). Trimming shortened V by 5 bases and J by 7 bases, and 15 bases separated the two germline ends. The CDR3 has 14 amino acids. CDR1 and CDR2 from the germline V gene are MNHEY and SVGAGI. Here the CDR3 reads CASSIGGAGNEQFF. The CDR3 DNA is TGTGCCAGCAGTATCGGCGGGGCGGGTAATGAGCAGTTCTTC.

The chain is built from TRBV19 and TRBJ2-3; unclear D gene. The germline V and J ends were trimmed by 5 bases and 5 bases, with 11 bases remaining between them. This CDR3 is built from 13 residues. Germline loops: CDR1 LNHDA, CDR2 SQIVND (reference sequence). The CDR3 DNA is TGTGCCAGTAGTGGTGCCGCCGGAGATACGCAGTATTTT. As protein: CASSGAAGDTQYF.